Listed here is a single T cell receptor beta chain. The specificity of this receptor is unknown. Base qualities are missing; no much larger clone stands one base away. The sample originates from a study of blood T cell repertoires in COVID-19 (dated by TCRdb to 2020 to 2021). Study-level background: The collaborator samples originated in the United States, Italy and Spain and spanned the acute and convalescent phases of COVID-19. The material from the prospective study consisted of cDNA or gDNA derived from T cells, B-cell-depleted T cells, or PBMCs. Deeply sampled blood TCRbeta repertoires from subjects exposed to, actively infected with, or recovered from COVID-19 were included in the dataset. The repertoires were made available in a free public database intended to serve as a resource for research on the immune response to SARS-CoV-2. Samples were obtained from the ongoing ImmuneRACE study (first 160 participants) and from about 1,300 subjects provided by 6 global collaborators. A de-identified subject ID, COVID-19 status, age in years and sex were almost always included in the sample metadata. Where HLA class I and class II types were available, the types were taken from metadata supplied by the sample provider, not from assay-based typing. Here is what the overall study found, with its caveats: How much clinical and demographic metadata was included differed by source and by participant, and the metadata was provided uncurated.

Participants in the prospective study were enrolled through a virtual design, were aged about 18 to 100 years, and lived in fewer than 30 United States geographic areas. To assign participants to cohorts, the prospective study relied on clinical history that participants themselves reported in a screening survey and a study questionnaire. Exposed participants were defined as having been in contact with someone with a PCR-confirmed or clinician-diagnosed COVID-19 case within 2 weeks of study entry. In the prospective study, mobile phlebotomists collected whole blood, serum and a nasopharyngeal or oropharyngeal swab from each participant. Participants in the prospective study had the option to provide additional blood draws and questionnaires over a 2-month period. Prospective study blood samples were shipped either frozen or at room temperature before DNA extraction. TCRbeta CDR3 regions were amplified from genomic DNA using the immunoSEQ Assay, a bias-controlled multiplex PCR. The original methods were these. The number of nucleated cells in each sample was estimated by amplification of reference gene primers within the assay. To quantify the absolute abundance of each unique TCRbeta CDR3 rearrangement, sequence reads were collapsed and filtered. For each sample, productive Simpson clonality was calculated as the square root of Simpson's diversity index across productive rearrangements. TCRdb obtained this table from immuneACCESS and retained in-frame rearrangements with V and J assigned. These tables miss some clones; where compared with another copy, unresolved V genes account for less than half of the shortfall, and the remainder is unexplained. That table is the source of V, J and clone size, and D and trimming were worked out from the DNA. This sample lists 200,000 to 250,000 clones; more than 80% were detected once. Less than 0.9% of the sample rests with the top ten.

Based on the germline V gene (reference sequence), the CDR1 and CDR2 sequences are SGHKS and YYEKEE. The V end loses 4 bases and the J end loses 1 base, and a stretch of 13 bases separates them. The CDR3 measures 15 amino acids from cysteine to phenylalanine. Only the CDR3 DNA is retained, 45 bases long and in frame from the first base. This TCR came from a man in his forties or fifties who had been exposed to COVID-19. The source material was PBMCs or T cells enriched from blood (not recorded which). The rearrangement joined TRBV5-5 to TRBJ2-3; matching of 7 bases hints at TRBD2 as the D gene. The nucleotide sequence is TGTGCCAGCAGCCCACCGGGGGGCGGCACAGATACGCAGTATTTT. Its amino acids are CASSPPGGGTDTQYF.